The table lists the clone carrying this TCR beta chain with a few counts. This record belongs to a study of blood T cells in healthy people across ages. A second PCR, run for about 6 to 11 cycles, used a sample-barcoded 5' primer plus a J-beta primer mix. Per-sample output comprised a minimum of 2.5 million paired-end reads containing CDR3. Each CDR3 protein is one row after TCRdb ran MiXCR on the 5' RACE reads. The top ten hold over 2.5% of the sample, which has 600,000 to 900,000 distinct CDR3 sequences, 25% to 30% seen once. Staff drew roughly 10 milliliters of peripheral blood from each donor. The V gene's germline CDR1 is SNHLY and CDR2 FYNNEI. Trimming at V came to 6 bases and at J to 7 bases, leaving 7 bases not matched to a gene. The CDR3 length is 14 residues. This sample also appeared in a second study, on T cells of mothers and their children. As that report states: All extracted RNA went into cDNA synthesis, about 1.6 ug per 15 ul.

The chain carries TRBV2 and TRBJ1-4; 8 bases align to TRBD1. This TCR was recovered from a boy aged 10-17 years in good health. Sequencing was done on a sample of blood. This CDR3 is CASRSQGASEKLFF. For the CDR3, the DNA is TGTGCCAGCAGGTCCCAGGGGGCAAGTGAAAAACTGTTTTTT.